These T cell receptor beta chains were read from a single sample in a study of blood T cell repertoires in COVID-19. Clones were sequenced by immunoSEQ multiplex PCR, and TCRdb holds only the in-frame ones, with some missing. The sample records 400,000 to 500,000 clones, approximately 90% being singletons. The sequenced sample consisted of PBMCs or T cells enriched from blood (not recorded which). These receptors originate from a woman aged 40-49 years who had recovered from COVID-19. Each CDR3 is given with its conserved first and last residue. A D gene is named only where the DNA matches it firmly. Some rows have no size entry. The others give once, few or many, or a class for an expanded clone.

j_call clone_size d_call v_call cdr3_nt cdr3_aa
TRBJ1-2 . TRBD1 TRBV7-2 TGTGCCAGCAGCTTTAGACAGGGTGAAGATGGCTACACCTTC CASSFRQGEDGYTF
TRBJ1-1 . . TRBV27 TGTGCCAGCAGTCCCCAAGGGGTCCGGGCCATGAACACTGAAGCTTTCTTT CASSPQGVRAMNTEAFF
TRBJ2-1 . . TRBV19 TGTGCCAGTAGTAAAACAGGCGGGGCGGGTGAGCAGTTCTTC CASSKTGGAGEQFF
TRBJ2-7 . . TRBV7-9 TGTGCCAGCAGCTACTCGTCCTACGAGCAGTACTTC CASSYSSYEQYF
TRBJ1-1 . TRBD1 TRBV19 TGTGCCAGTCATCCGCGGACAGGTGGGCACACTGAAGCTTTCTTT CASHPRTGGHTEAFF
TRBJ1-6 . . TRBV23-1 TGCGCCAGCAGTCAATCGTTAAGGGGTTCACCCCTCCACTTT CASSQSLRGSPLHF
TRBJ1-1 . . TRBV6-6 TGTGCCACCTCGAACACTGAAGCTTTCTTT CATSNTEAFF
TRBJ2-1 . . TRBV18 TGTGCCAGCTCACCAGAAGGGGGGACTAACTACAATGAGCAGTTCTTC CASSPEGGTNYNEQFF
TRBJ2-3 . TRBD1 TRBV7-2 TGTGCCAGCAGCTTGCCGGGACAGGGGTCGCGGGATACGCAGTATTTT CASSLPGQGSRDTQYF
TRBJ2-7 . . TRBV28 TGTGCCAGCAGTTTAGCCTCGGCGGCCCGGGACGAGCAGTACTTC CASSLASAARDEQYF
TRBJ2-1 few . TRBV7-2 TGTGCCAGCAGTGAGTCATCCTACAATGAGCAGTTCTTC CASSESSYNEQFF
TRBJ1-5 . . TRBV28 TGTGCCAGCTCGAAGGTCGGGGTTAGCAATCAGCCCCAGCATTTT CASSKVGVSNQPQHF
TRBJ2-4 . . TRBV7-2 TGTGCCAGCAGCTTTGGACAGAACCCAAACATTCAGTACTTC CASSFGQNPNIQYF
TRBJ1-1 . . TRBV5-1 TGCGCCAGCAGCCGTCGACCCCGGTGGCCAGGGCACACTGAAGCTTTCTTT CASSRRPRWPGHTEAFF
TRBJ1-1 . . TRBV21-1 TGTGCCAGCAGCAAAGTAGGACAGGGAGACGACACTGAAGCTTTCTTT CASSKVGQGDDTEAFF
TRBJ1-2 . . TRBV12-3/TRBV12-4 TGTGCCAGCAGCCCCGACCCGGGGGGCTACACCTTC CASSPDPGGYTF
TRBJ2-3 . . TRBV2 TGTGCCAGCAGAGAAGGGGGGGCAGATACGCAGTATTTT CASREGGADTQYF
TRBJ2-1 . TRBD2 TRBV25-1 TGTGCCAGCAGTGAAGGCGGCGGGAGTGAGCAGTTCTTC CASSEGGGSEQFF
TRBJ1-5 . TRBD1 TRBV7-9 TGTGCCAGCAGCTTAGGGACGACAGGGGGGTCGGAGCCCCAGCATTTT CASSLGTTGGSEPQHF
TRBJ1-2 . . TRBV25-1 TGTGCCAGCAGGGCCCCGAATTTTAACTATGGCTACACCTTC CASRAPNFNYGYTF
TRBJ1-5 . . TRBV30 TGTGCCTGGAGTTTAGGGGCCAATCAGCCCCAGCATTTT CAWSLGANQPQHF
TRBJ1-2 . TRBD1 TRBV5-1 TGCGCCAGCAGCGGAACAGGGGGGAACTATGGCTACACCTTC CASSGTGGNYGYTF
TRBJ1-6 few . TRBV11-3 TGTGCCAGCAGCTTTCCGGGAAGCTCACCCCTCCACTTT CASSFPGSSPLHF
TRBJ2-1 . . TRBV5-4 TGTGCCAGCAGCTTGTTAGCGACAGGTACTTACAATGAGCAGTTCTTC CASSLLATGTYNEQFF
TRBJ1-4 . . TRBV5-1 TGCGCCAGCAGCTTGCGGCAGCCCCAGGGGGAAAAACTGTTTTTT CASSLRQPQGEKLFF